This T cell receptor beta chain came from a study of circulating and synovial CD4+ cells in juvenile arthritis. Study outcomes and limitations: Deeper sequencing increased measured overlap with synovial clonotypes. Some such blood samples were as oligoclonal as synovium.

Germline V gene sequence: CDR1 LNHDA, CDR2 SQIVND (reference sequence). V was clipped by 2 bases and J by 5 bases, with 10 bases between them. CDR3 length: 14 amino acids. Measured with immunoSEQ multiplex PCR; TCRdb has only the in-frame clones, and not every one. This table has about 33,000 clones, around 96% appearing once. Sequenced samples came from active juvenile idiopathic arthritis patients. With regard to this clone: Antigen unknown.

The sequenced material came from CD4+ T cells from blood. The sequence was collected from a human donor with juvenile idiopathic arthritis. This chain links TRBV19 with TRBJ1-5; D not resolved. Written as DNA, the CDR3 is TGTGCCAGTAGTATATTACCACGAGATCAGCCCCAGCATTTT. Translation gives CASSILPRDQPQHF.